The TCR beta chain under discussion was sequenced for a study of blood T cells in healthy people across ages. This clonotype was seen ten or more times. Its antigen remains unknown. The germline gene is not matched at one end of the junction; a read error may be the cause. Findings and limits, study-wide: Across the age range, TCR beta diversity per million T cells fell in a roughly linear way. Higher diversity and more naive CD4+ cells were features of long-lived donors, compared to aged donors.

The CDR3 runs 13 residues. Next came a second PCR, run for 7 to 11 cycles, which used a sample-barcoded 5' primer along with a J-beta primer mix. In TCRdb, the 5' RACE reads were re-called with MiXCR into one record per CDR3 protein. The sample has roughly 1.5 million distinct CDR3 sequences; approximately 39% are singletons. The specimen sequenced was blood. This TCR was recovered from a woman aged 18-30 years in good health. The V call is TRBV12-3 or TRBV12-4, the J call TRBJ2-5; D is possibly TRBD1 (6 bases). TRBJ2-7 explains the end of the DNA better; the J call may be wrong. The CDR3 DNA reads TGTGCCAGCAGCTTAGAGCAGGGGAACGAGCAGTACTTC. Protein: CASSLEQGNEQYF.